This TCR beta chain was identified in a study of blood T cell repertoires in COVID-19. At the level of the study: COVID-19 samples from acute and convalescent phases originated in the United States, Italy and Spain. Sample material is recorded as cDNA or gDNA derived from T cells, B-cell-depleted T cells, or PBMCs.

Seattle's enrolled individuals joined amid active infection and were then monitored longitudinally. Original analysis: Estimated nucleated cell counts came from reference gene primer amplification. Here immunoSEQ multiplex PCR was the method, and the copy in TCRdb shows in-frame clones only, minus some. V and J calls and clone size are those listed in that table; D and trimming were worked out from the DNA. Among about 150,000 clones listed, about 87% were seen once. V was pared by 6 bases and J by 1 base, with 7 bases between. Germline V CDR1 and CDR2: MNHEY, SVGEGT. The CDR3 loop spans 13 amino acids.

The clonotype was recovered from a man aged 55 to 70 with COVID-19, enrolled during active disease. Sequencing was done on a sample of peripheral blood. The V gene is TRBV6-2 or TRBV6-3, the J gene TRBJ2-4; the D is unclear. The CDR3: CASSAPAKNIQYF. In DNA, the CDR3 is TGTGCCAGCAGCGCGCCCGCCAAAAACATTCAGTACTTC.